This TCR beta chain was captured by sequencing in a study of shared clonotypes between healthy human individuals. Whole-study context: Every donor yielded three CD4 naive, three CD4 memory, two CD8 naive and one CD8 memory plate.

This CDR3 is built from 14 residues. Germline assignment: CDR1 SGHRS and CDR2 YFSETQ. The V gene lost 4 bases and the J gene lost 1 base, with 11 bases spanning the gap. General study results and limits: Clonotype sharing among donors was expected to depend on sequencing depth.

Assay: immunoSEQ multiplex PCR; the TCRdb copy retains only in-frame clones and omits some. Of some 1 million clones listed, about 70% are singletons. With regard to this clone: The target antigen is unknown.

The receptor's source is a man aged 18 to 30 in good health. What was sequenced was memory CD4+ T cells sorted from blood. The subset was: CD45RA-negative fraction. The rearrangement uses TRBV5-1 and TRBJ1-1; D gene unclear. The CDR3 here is CASSPGRQNTEAFF. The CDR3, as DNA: TGCGCCAGCAGCCCTGGACGGCAGAACACTGAAGCTTTCTTT.